This T cell receptor beta chain was obtained from a study of shared clonotypes between healthy human individuals. Whole-study findings and limits: In general, naive subsets displayed greater estimated richness than memory subsets did.

Between the trimmed V and J ends, which lost 4 bases and 2 bases, there was a span of 9 bases. The CDR3 sequence is 13 residues long. Germline CDR1 is SGHRS and CDR2 is YFSETQ. Note on this clone: Its antigen is still unknown. The sample holds other DNA sequences that translate to the same CDR3.

Profiling relied on immunoSEQ multiplex PCR, and the TCRdb table lists in-frame clones only, not all of them. Of under 2,500,000 clones in the sample, 90% to 96% were seen once. The sequence was collected from a young man in good health. Sequenced sample: naive CD4+ T cells sorted from blood. Documented subset: CD45RA+ positively selected. The chain joins TRBV5-1 to TRBJ1-2; a possible D gene is TRBD1 (6 bases). For the CDR3, the DNA is TGCGCCAGCAGCCTGGACAGCAACTATGGCTACACCTTC. It encodes CASSLDSNYGYTF.